The present entry profiles one T cell receptor beta chain with its context. What antigen it recognizes has not been identified. Nothing much larger sits one base from this clone, and base qualities are not available. The immunoSEQ Assay, a bias-controlled multiplex PCR, was used to amplify TCRbeta CDR3 regions from genomic DNA. In the paper's pipeline: The number of nucleated cells in each sample was estimated from the amplification of reference gene primers within the assay. Sequence reads were collapsed and filtered to measure the absolute abundance of every unique TCRbeta CDR3 rearrangement. For each sample, productive Simpson clonality was calculated as the square root of Simpson's diversity index over productive rearrangements. The source is immuneACCESS, and TCRdb retained only in-frame sequences with V and J called. Part of the clones is not carried over; for the studies checked, unresolved V genes explain less than half of this, and the remainder is unexplained. V and J calls and clone size are copied from that table; D and trimming were computed from the DNA. The sample table contains under 95,000 clones; only one count was recorded for 80% to 95% of them. 3.9% of the sample comes from the top ten.

The data are from a study of blood T cell repertoires in COVID-19 (dated by TCRdb to 2020 to 2021). About the investigation overall: Samples from collaborators originated in the United States, Italy and Spain and spanned both the acute and convalescent phases of COVID-19. The prospective study material was composed of cDNA or gDNA derived from T cells, B-cell-depleted T cells, or PBMCs. Nearly every sample came with metadata listing a de-identified subject ID, COVID-19 status, age in years and sex. The repertoires were released in a freely available public database meant as a resource for research on the immune response to SARS-CoV-2. Where HLA class I and class II types were available, the types were taken from metadata supplied by the sample provider, not from assay-based typing. Deeply sampled blood TCRbeta repertoires from subjects exposed to, actively infected with, or recovered from COVID-19 were included in the dataset. The samples were drawn from two sources: the first 160 participants of the ongoing ImmuneRACE study, and 1,254 subjects contributed by 6 global collaborators.

Each collaborating institution followed its own protocols to collect whole blood in K2EDTA tubes. Collaborator samples were shipped for TCRbeta analysis as frozen whole blood, isolated PBMCs, or DNA extracted from either sample type. From a lookup of the germline V gene, CDR1 and CDR2 are LGHNA and YNFKEQ. The CDR3 covers 18 residues, taking in both the cysteine and the phenylalanine. The kept DNA is CDR3 alone, 54 bases in frame from the first base. Ends trimmed: V by 4 bases, J by 0 bases; bases unmatched to a gene: 5. General findings and caveats noted by the study authors: Clinical and demographic metadata were provided uncurated, with the amount varying by source and participant.

The receptor chain draws on TRBV4-2 and TRBJ2-2; TRBD2 aligns with 13 central bases. Specimen: peripheral blood. The receptor was isolated from a woman in her forties or fifties in a cohort sampled during active COVID-19. The CDR3 sequence is CASSPKGLAGTNTGELFF. The nucleotides read TGTGCCAGCAGCCCTAAGGGACTAGCGGGAACGAACACCGGGGAGCTGTTTTTT.